These 8 T cell receptor beta chains originate from one sample sequenced in a study of T-cell memory formation after mild COVID-19. TCRdb re-called the 5' RACE reads with MiXCR, one entry per CDR3 protein. The sample shows 350,000 to 500,000 distinct CDR3 sequences, roughly 17% of them seen only once. The sequencing input was PBMCs or a T cell subset sorted from them (not recorded which). All receptors derive from a man younger than 35 who had mild COVID-19 (a few samples of this study predate the infection). Cell type and time point are not known.

This clonotype was found a few times. This rearrangement joins TRBV6-5 to TRBJ2-3; tentatively, D is TRBD2 (6 bases). Deletions cut 5 bases from V and 6 bases from J, with 15 bases between. The CDR3 length is 14 residues. The V gene's germline CDR1 is MNHEY and CDR2 SVGAGI. CDR3 bases: TGTGCCAGCAGTCTCCGGGAGCCTGGGGATACGCAGTATTTT. Translation: CASSLREPGDTQYF.

V is TRBV6-2 or TRBV6-3 and J is TRBJ1-1, with 7 bases aligning to TRBD1. The CDR3 is made up of 15 amino acids. Germline CDR1 is MNHEY and CDR2 is SVGEGT. Trimming took 5 bases from V and 7 from J; bases not matched to a gene: 13. The CDR3 loop reads CASSPRQGRRSEAFF. In nucleotides, the CDR3 is TGTGCCAGCAGTCCGAGACAGGGCCGGCGGAGTGAAGCTTTCTTT.

This clonotype was recorded only once. A read error is possible here, since a much larger clone lies one base away. The CDR3 coding sequence is TGCTCCAGCAGCGCCGACAAGGCCGTCTACGAGCAGTACTTC. It specifies CSSSADKAVYEQYF. The rearrangement uses TRBV5-1 and TRBJ2-7; no clear D. The CDR3 has 14 amino acids. Germline CDR1 reads SGHRS; CDR2 reads YFSETQ.

This clonotype has ten or more counts. The J gene is TRBJ1-5, the V gene TRBV12-3 or TRBV12-4, with 8 positions matching TRBD1. J gave up 5 bases and V 6 bases, and 3 bases lay outside the gene matches. CDR3 length: 13 residues. The CDR3 DNA reads TGTGCCAGCAGCCCGGACAGGGATCAGCCCCAGCATTTT. It yields the protein CASSPDRDQPQHF.

This clonotype was observed many times. Written as DNA, the CDR3 is TGTGCCAGCAGCTTAGGCGTAAACCGGGACTACCAAAACATTCAGTACTTC. It translates to CASSLGVNRDYQNIQYF. The rearrangement joins TRBV7-2 to TRBJ2-4, with TRBD2 matching 7 bases. The CDR3 consists of 17 residues. Trimming at V came to 1 base and at J to 5 bases, leaving 11 bases not matched to a gene. Germline V lookup: CDR1 SGHTA, CDR2 FQGNSA. Drawing the rest from reference TRBV7-2 and TRBJ2-4, the complete variable domain is GAGVSQSPSNKVTEKGKDVELRCDPISGHTALYWYRQSLGQGLEFLIYFQGNSAPDKSGLPSDRFSAERTGGSVSTLTIQRTQQEDSAVYLCASSLGVNRDYQNIQYFGAGTRLSVL.

The genes are TRBV27 and TRBJ2-2; 7 positions agree with TRBD1. Germline V gene lookup returns CDR1 MNHEY and CDR2 SMNVEV (reference sequence). V shed 6 bases, J shed 0 bases, and the junction held 7 bases outside the gene matches. The CDR3 sequence is 16 residues long. As DNA, the CDR3 is TGTGCCAGCAGCCGACAGGGAACGACGAACACCGGGGAGCTGTTTTTT. Its protein product is CASSRQGTTNTGELFF.

This clonotype was detected a few times. The genes are TRBV7-9 and TRBJ2-1, with D maybe TRBD1 (6 bases). The V gene's germline CDR1 is SEHNR and CDR2 FQNEAQ (reference sequence). The CDR3 is 15 amino acids. V dropped 5 bases and J dropped 8 bases, with 19 bases sitting between them. The CDR3 sequence: CASSLLTGFGDEQFF. The CDR3 coding sequence is TGTGCCAGCAGCCTACTCACAGGGTTCGGGGATGAGCAGTTCTTC.

The genes are TRBV9 and TRBJ2-5; TRBD1 aligns across 7 bases. This CDR3 contains 14 residues. Germline values: CDR1 SGDLS, CDR2 YYNGEE. The J segment lost 2 bases and the V segment lost 3 bases, leaving 4 bases of the junction unmatched. The CDR3 DNA reads as TGTGCCAGCAGCGATGGGACAGCTCAAGAGACCCAGTACTTC. Translating gives CASSDGTAQETQYF.